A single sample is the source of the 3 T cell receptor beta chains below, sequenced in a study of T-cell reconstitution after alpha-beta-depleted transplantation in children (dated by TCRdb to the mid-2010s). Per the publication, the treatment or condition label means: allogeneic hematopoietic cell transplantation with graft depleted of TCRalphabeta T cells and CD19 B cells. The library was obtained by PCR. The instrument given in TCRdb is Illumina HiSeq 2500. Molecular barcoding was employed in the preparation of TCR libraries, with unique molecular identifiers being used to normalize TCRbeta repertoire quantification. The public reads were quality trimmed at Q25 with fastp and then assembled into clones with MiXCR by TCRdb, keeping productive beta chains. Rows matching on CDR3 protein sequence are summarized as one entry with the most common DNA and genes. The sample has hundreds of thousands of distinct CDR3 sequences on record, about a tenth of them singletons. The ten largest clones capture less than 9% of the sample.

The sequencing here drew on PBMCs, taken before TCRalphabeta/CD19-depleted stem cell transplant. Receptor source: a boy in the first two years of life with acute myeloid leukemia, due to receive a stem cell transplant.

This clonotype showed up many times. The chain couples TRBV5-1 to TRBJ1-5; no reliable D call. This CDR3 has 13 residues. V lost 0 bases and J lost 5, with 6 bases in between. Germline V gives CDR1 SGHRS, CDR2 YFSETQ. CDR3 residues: CASSLVPDQPQHF. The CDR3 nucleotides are TGCGCCAGCAGCTTGGTGCCAGATCAGCCCCAGCATTTT.

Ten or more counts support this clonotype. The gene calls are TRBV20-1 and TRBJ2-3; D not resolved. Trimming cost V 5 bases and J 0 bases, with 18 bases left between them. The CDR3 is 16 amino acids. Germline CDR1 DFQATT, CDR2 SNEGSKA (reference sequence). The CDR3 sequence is CSAPGAIILSTDTQYF. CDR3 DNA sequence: TGCAGTGCTCCGGGCGCAATAATCCTAAGCACAGATACGCAGTATTTT.

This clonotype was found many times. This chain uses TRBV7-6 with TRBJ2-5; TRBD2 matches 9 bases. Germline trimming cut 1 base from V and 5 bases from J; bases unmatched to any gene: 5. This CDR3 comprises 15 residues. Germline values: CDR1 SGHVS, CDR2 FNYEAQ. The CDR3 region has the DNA TGTGCCAGCAGCTTAGGGCCCGCGGGAGGGGAGACCCAGTACTTC. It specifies CASSLGPAGGETQYF. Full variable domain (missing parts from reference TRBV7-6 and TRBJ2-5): GAGVSQSPRYKVTKRGQDVALRCDPISGHVSLYWYRQALGQGPEFLTYFNYEAQQDKSGLPNDRFSAERPEGSISTLTIQRTEQRDSAMYRCASSLGPAGGETQYFGPGTRLLVL.